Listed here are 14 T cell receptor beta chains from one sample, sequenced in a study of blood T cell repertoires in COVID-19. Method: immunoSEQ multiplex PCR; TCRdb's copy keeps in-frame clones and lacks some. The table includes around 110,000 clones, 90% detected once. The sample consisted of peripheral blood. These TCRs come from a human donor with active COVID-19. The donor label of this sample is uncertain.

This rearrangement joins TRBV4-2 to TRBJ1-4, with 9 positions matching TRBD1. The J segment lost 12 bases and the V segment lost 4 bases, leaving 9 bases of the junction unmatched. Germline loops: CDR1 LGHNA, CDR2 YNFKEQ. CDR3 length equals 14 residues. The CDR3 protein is CASSPTTGGRELFF. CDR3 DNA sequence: TGTGCCAGCAGCCCAACGACAGGGGGAAGGGAACTGTTTTTT.

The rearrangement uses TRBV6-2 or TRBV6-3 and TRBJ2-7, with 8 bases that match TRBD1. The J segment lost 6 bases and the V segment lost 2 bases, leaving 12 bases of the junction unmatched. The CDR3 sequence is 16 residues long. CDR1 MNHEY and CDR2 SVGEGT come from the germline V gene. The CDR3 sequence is CASSYTPPGQGGEQYF. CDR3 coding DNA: TGTGCCAGCAGTTACACCCCCCCCGGACAGGGTGGCGAGCAGTACTTC.

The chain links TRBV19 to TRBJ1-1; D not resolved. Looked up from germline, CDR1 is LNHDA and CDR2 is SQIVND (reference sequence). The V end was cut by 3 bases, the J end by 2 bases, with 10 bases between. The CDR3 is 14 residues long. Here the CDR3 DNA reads TGTGCCAGTAGTATGACCGGGAGCAACACTGAAGCTTTCTTT. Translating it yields CASSMTGSNTEAFF.

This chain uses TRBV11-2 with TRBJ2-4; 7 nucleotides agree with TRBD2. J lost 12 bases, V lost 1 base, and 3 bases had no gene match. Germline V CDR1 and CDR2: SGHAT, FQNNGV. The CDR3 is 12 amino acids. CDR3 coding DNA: TGTGCCAGCAGCTTAGGAGCGGGGTCTCAGTACTTC. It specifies CASSLGAGSQYF.

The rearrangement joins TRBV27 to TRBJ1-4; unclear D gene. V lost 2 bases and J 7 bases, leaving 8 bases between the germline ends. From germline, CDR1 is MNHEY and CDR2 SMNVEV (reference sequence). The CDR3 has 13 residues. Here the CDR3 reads CASSLGPSEKLFF. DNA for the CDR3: TGTGCCAGCAGTTTAGGGCCAAGTGAAAAACTGTTTTTT.

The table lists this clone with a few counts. As DNA, the CDR3 is TGTGCCGGTGGGACAGGGGTTTACTATGGCTACACCTTC. Translation gives CAGGTGVYYGYTF. The J gene is TRBJ1-2, the V gene TRBV2; 10 nucleotides agree with TRBD1. There are 13 residues in the CDR3. V was clipped by 11 bases and J by 3 bases; unmatched bases: 6. Germline lookup yields CDR1 SNHLY and CDR2 FYNNEI.

CDR3 nucleotide sequence: TGTGCCAGCAGCTTGGTAGCCGGGAACGATGAGCAGTTCTTC. Its protein is CASSLVAGNDEQFF. The rearrangement uses TRBV5-6 and TRBJ2-1; possible D gene TRBD2, 5 bases. The length of the CDR3 is 14 residues. V was cut by 0 bases and J by 8 bases, with 12 bases left in between. The germline V gene has CDR1 SGHDT and CDR2 YYEEEE.

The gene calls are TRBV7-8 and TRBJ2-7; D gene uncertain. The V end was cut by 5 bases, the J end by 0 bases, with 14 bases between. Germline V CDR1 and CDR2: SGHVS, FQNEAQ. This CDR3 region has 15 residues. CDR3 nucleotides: TGTGCCAGCAGCCGAGGCCTTCTAAGCTCCTACGAGCAGTACTTC. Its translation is CASSRGLLSSYEQYF. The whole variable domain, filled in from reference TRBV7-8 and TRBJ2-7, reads GAGVSQSPRYKVAKRGQDVALRCDPISGHVSLFWYQQALGQGPEFLTYFQNEAQLDKSGLPSDRFFAERPEGSVSTLKIQRTQQEDSAVYLCASSRGLLSSYEQYFGPGTRLTVT.

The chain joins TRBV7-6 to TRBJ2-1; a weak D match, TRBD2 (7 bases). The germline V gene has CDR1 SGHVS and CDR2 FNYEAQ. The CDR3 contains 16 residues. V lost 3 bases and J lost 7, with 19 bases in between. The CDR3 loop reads CASSFRGGGVGNEQFF. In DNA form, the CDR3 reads TGTGCCAGCAGCTTCCGGGGCGGGGGCGTAGGGAATGAGCAGTTCTTC.

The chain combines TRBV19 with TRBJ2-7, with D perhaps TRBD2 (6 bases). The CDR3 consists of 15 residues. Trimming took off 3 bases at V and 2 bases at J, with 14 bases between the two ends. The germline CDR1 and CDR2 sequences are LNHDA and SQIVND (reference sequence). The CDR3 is CASSMGSGVPYEQYF. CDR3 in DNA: TGTGCCAGTAGTATGGGTTCGGGGGTACCCTACGAGCAGTACTTC.

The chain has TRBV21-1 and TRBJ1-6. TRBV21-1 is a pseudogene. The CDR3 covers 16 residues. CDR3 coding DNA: TGTGCCAGCAGCAAAGAGGGGGGGGCAAGAAATTCACCCCTCCACTTT. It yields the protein CASSKEGGARNSPLHF.

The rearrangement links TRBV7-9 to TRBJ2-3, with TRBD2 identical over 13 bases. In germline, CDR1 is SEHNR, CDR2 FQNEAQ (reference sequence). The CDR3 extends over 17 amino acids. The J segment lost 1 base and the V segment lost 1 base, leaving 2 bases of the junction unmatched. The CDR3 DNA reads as TGTGCCAGCAGCTTAGGACTAGCGGGGGGAGGCACAGATACGCAGTATTTT. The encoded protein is CASSLGLAGGGTDTQYF.

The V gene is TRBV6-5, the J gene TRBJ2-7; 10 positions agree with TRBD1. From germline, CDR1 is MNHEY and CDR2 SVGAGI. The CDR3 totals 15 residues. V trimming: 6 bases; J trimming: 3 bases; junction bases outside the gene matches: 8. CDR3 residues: CASSLGQGGIYEQYF. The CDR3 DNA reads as TGTGCCAGCAGCCTAGGACAGGGGGGGATCTACGAGCAGTACTTC.

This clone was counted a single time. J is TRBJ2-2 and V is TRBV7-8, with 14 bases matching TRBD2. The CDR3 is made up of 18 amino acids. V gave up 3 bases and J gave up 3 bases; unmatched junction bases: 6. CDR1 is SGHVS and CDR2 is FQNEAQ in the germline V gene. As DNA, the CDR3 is TGTGCCAGCAGCTTTCGACTAGCGGGGGGGCCGTACACCGGGGAGCTGTTTTTT. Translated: CASSFRLAGGPYTGELFF.